The 9 T cell receptor beta chains in this list originate from one sample, sequenced in a study of shared clonotypes between healthy human individuals (dated by TCRdb to between 2020 and 2021). Library preparation used the immunoSEQ multiplex PCR assay. Here the immuneACCESS table is served through TCRdb, limited to in-frame sequences with V and J called. Missing clones are a known gap in these copies; in checked studies unresolved V genes cover under half, and the rest lacks a known reason. Counted in this sample were about 1.5 million clones; 98% of them appeared once. The ten largest clones capture about 0.45% of the sample. The sample was naive CD4+ T cells sorted from blood. The sample's cell subset or site label, decoded: CD45RA+ positively selected. All receptors derive from a man aged 30 to 45 in good health.

This chain joins TRBV30 and TRBJ1-5; D is undetermined. V was pared by 3 bases and J by 7 bases, with 16 bases between. The germline V gene encodes CDR1 GTSNPN and CDR2 SVGIG (reference sequence). CDR3 length: 14 residues. CDR3 sequence (DNA): TGTGCCTGGAGAGAAGGCCTATCGGGACAGCCCCAGCATTTT. Its translation is CAWREGLSGQPQHF.

This chain connects TRBV2 to TRBJ2-1; 12 positions agree with TRBD2. The CDR3 covers 14 residues. CDR1 and CDR2 from the germline V gene are SNHLY and FYNNEI. After removal of 2 bases from V and 7 bases from J, the junction contained 0 bases not matched to a gene. The CDR3 is CASSETSGRNEQFF. For the CDR3, the DNA is TGTGCCAGCAGTGAAACTAGCGGGAGGAATGAGCAGTTCTTC. Looking up the rest from reference TRBV2 and TRBJ2-1 gives the full variable domain: EPEVTQTPSHQVTQMGQEVILRCVPISNHLYFYWYRQILGQKVEFLVSFYNNEISEKSEIFDDQFSVERPDGSNFTLKIRSTKLEDSAMYFCASSETSGRNEQFFGPGTRLTVL.

The chain employs TRBV19 and TRBJ2-7; D perhaps matches TRBD2 (6 bases). Germline loops: CDR1 LNHDA, CDR2 SQIVND (reference sequence). The CDR3 loop spans 14 amino acids. Trimming cost V 4 bases and J 0 bases, with 10 bases left between them. For the CDR3, the DNA is TGTGCCAGTAGTAACGGCGGGACCTCCTACGAGCAGTACTTC. Protein product: CASSNGGTSYEQYF.

V usage is TRBV11-2 and J usage is TRBJ2-1; D is ambiguous. Germline values: CDR1 SGHAT, CDR2 FQNNGV. This CDR3 is 15 amino acids long. Deletions cut 1 base from V and 5 bases from J, with 12 bases between. The DNA of the CDR3 is TGTGCCAGCAGCTTAGCGGCGAGTCCTAACAATGAGCAGTTCTTC. Translated, it gives CASSLAASPNNEQFF. Full variable domain (missing parts from reference TRBV11-2 and TRBJ2-1): EAGVAQSPRYKIIEKRQSVAFWCNPISGHATLYWYQQILGQGPKLLIQFQNNGVVDDSQLPKDRFSAERLKGVDSTLKIQPAKLEDSAVYLCASSLAASPNNEQFFGPGTRLTVL.

This clone showed up just once. The same CDR3 arises from other DNA sequences in this sample as well. V gene TRBV28 combines with J gene TRBJ2-7, with 7 bases aligning to TRBD2. The length of the CDR3 is 14 residues. Germline-derived CDR1 and CDR2 are MDHEN and SYDVKM. V was clipped by 3 bases and J by 0 bases; unmatched bases: 2. The DNA for the CDR3 is TGTGCCAGCAGTTTCCGCGGGAGCTCCTACGAGCAGTACTTC. It specifies CASSFRGSSYEQYF.

The J gene is TRBJ1-1, the V gene TRBV29-1; D remains unclear. CDR3 length: 13 amino acids. CDR1 is SQVTM and CDR2 is ANQGSEA in the germline V gene. Trimming shortened V by 1 base and J by 2 bases, and 8 bases separated the two germline ends. CDR3: CSVEGQDNTEAFF. CDR3 bases: TGCAGCGTTGAAGGTCAGGACAACACTGAAGCTTTCTTT.

The V call is TRBV9, the J call TRBJ2-7; D ambiguous. This CDR3 comprises 16 residues. V was clipped by 2 bases and J by 4 bases, with 19 bases between them. Germline lookup yields CDR1 SGDLS and CDR2 YYNGEE. CDR3 protein: CASSVGPGPGLYEQYF. In DNA form, the CDR3 reads TGTGCCAGCAGCGTTGGCCCCGGCCCCGGCCTGTACGAGCAGTACTTC.

The V call is TRBV9, the J call TRBJ2-3; the D gene is possibly TRBD2 (5 bases). Germline V lookup: CDR1 SGDLS, CDR2 YYNGEE. CDR3 size: 13 residues. V lost 7 bases and J lost 6, with 15 bases in between. The CDR3 bases are TGTGCCAGCTCAGCGGAGGTCCGGGATACGCAGTATTTT. It is translated as CASSAEVRDTQYF. The whole variable domain, filled in from reference TRBV9 and TRBJ2-3, reads DSGVTQTPKHLITATGQRVTLRCSPRSGDLSVYWYQQSLDQGLQFLIQYYNGEERAKGNILERFSAQQFPDLHSELNLSSLELGDSALYFCASSAEVRDTQYFGPGTRLTVL.

The chain combines TRBV19 with TRBJ2-7; a weak D match, TRBD2 (5 bases). The V gene lost 4 bases and the J gene lost 0 bases, with 10 bases spanning the gap. In germline, CDR1 is LNHDA, CDR2 SQIVND (reference sequence). This CDR3 spans 14 amino acids. The CDR3 protein is CASSRTDGSYEQYF. The CDR3 DNA reads as TGTGCCAGTAGTAGGACTGACGGCTCCTACGAGCAGTACTTC.